Following are 11 T cell receptor beta chains from one sample sequenced in a study of PD-1 blockade in classical Hodgkin lymphoma. TCRdb keeps only in-frame clones here, not all; method: immunoSEQ multiplex PCR. Among approximately 84,000 clones listed, 75% to 85% were seen once. Time point of the sample: cycle 4 day 1 (C4D1), after about 6 weeks of nivolumab. Patients all relapsed after autologous stem cell transplantation, and there was variation in brentuximab vedotin exposure. The source was peripheral blood mononuclear cells (PBMCs), collected before the fourth cycle of nivolumab. These TCRs come from a human donor with classical Hodgkin lymphoma.

There are many counts of this clone. As DNA, the CDR3 is TGTGCCAGCAGTTTTTCCCAGGATAATGAAAAACTGTTTTTT. It encodes CASSFSQDNEKLFF. The V and J genes are TRBV28 and TRBJ1-4; D unresolved. Germline values: CDR1 MDHEN, CDR2 SYDVKM. Deletions cut 3 bases from V and 4 bases from J, with 9 bases between. This CDR3 is built from 14 residues.

This rearrangement joins TRBV5-4 to TRBJ2-1; D is uncertain. CDR3 length: 15 amino acids. The germline V gene encodes CDR1 SGHNT and CDR2 YYREEE (reference sequence). Between the trimmed V and J ends, which lost 0 bases and 5 bases, there was a span of 12 bases. The CDR3 sequence is CASSLGGSPHNEQFF. DNA of the CDR3: TGTGCCAGCAGCTTGGGGGGTAGCCCCCACAATGAGCAGTTCTTC.

This clone has just a few counts. CDR3 region: CASSLWTNNEQFF. The CDR3 region has the DNA TGTGCCAGCAGTCTCTGGACAAACAATGAGCAGTTCTTC. The J gene is TRBJ2-1, the V gene TRBV27; the D gene is possibly TRBD1 (5 bases). V was pared by 5 bases and J by 5 bases, with 10 bases between. Germline V gene sequence: CDR1 MNHEY, CDR2 SMNVEV (reference sequence). This CDR3 spans 13 amino acids.

The V gene is TRBV7-3, the J gene TRBJ2-3; no clear D. With 4 bases removed from V and 0 bases from J, the gap between germline ends came to 5 bases. The CDR3 spans 13 residues. Per germline, CDR1 SGHTA and CDR2 FQGTGA. Here the CDR3 reads CASSSDSTDTQYF. Here the CDR3 DNA reads TGTGCCAGCAGCTCCGACAGCACAGATACGCAGTATTTT.

V is TRBV5-1 and J is TRBJ2-7; maybe TRBD1 (6 bases). CDR1 and CDR2 (germline): SGHRS, YFSETQ. V was trimmed by 2 bases and J by 1 base, leaving 13 bases between them. The CDR3 loop spans 15 amino acids. DNA of the CDR3: TGCGCCAGCAGCTTCACCGGGACACCGTCCTACGAGCAGTACTTC. Protein: CASSFTGTPSYEQYF.

V and J are TRBV19 and TRBJ1-1, with D perhaps matching TRBD1 (5 bases). The CDR3 length is 14 residues. V shed 10 bases and J shed 1 base, with 16 bases lying between them. Germline V gene sequence: CDR1 LNHDA, CDR2 SQIVND (reference sequence). The CDR3 loop reads CATEGRGRNTEAFF. The CDR3 bases are TGTGCCACCGAGGGGCGGGGGAGGAACACTGAAGCTTTCTTT.

CDR3 DNA sequence: TGTGCCAGCAGTGATATTGACGCTGAAGCTTTCTTT. Amino acids: CASSDIDAEAFF. The chain links TRBV2 to TRBJ1-1; D not resolved. The ends were cut back, 3 bases at V and 6 bases at J, with 8 bases in the middle. Germline V lookup: CDR1 SNHLY, CDR2 FYNNEI. This CDR3 has 12 amino acids. Supplemented by reference TRBV2 and TRBJ1-1, the full variable domain reads EPEVTQTPSHQVTQMGQEVILRCVPISNHLYFYWYRQILGQKVEFLVSFYNNEISEKSEIFDDQFSVERPDGSNFTLKIRSTKLEDSAMYFCASSDIDAEAFFGQGTRLTVV.

This clone is a singleton in its sample. The gene calls are TRBV6-6 and TRBJ1-4; the D is unclear. V lost 5 bases, J lost 2 bases, and 15 bases lay in between. Germline CDR1 reads MNHNY; CDR2 reads SVGAGI (reference sequence). The CDR3 extends over 16 amino acids. The CDR3 DNA reads TGTGCCAGCAGTCCCCCCCTAGGGAGGACTAATGAAAAACTGTTTTTT. Its translation: CASSPPLGRTNEKLFF.

V and J are TRBV5-1 and TRBJ1-3; 7 bases are shared with TRBD1. CDR1 is SGHRS, CDR2 YFSETQ, per germline. This CDR3 region has 16 residues. J gave up 0 bases and V 4 bases, and 7 bases lay outside the gene matches. This chain's CDR3 is CASSPGTDSSGNTIYF. DNA of the CDR3: TGCGCCAGCAGCCCCGGGACAGACAGCTCTGGAAACACCATATATTTT. The full variable domain, with the rest looked up from reference TRBV5-1 and TRBJ1-3, is KAGVTQTPRYLIKTRGQQVTLSCSPISGHRSVSWYQQTPGQGLQFLFEYFSETQRNKGNFPGRFSGRQFSNSRSEMNVSTLELGDSALYLCASSPGTDSSGNTIYFGEGSWLTVV.

Only a few counts were recorded for this clone. The rearrangement uses TRBV30 and TRBJ1-5; no definite D call. CDR1 is GTSNPN, CDR2 SVGIG, per germline (reference sequence). The V end lost 4 bases, the J end lost 6 bases, and 19 bases lay between the germline ends. The CDR3 is 15 residues long. The CDR3 loop is CAWNPPNPVGQPQHF. CDR3 DNA: TGTGCCTGGAACCCCCCTAACCCAGTGGGTCAGCCCCAGCATTTT.

The CDR3 sequence: CASSWGLAGVGELFF. CDR3 nucleotide sequence: TGTGCCAGTAGCTGGGGGCTAGCGGGAGTCGGGGAGCTGTTTTTT. This rearrangement joins TRBV19 to TRBJ2-2; 10 bases are a match to TRBD2. V gave up 6 bases and J gave up 7 bases; unmatched junction bases: 8. The CDR3 spans 15 residues. Germline-derived CDR1 and CDR2 are LNHDA and SQIVND (reference sequence). The variable domain in full, with the rest retrieved from reference TRBV19 and TRBJ2-2, is DGGITQSPKYLFRKEGQNVTLSCEQNLNHDAMYWYRQDPGQGLRLIYYSQIVNDFQKGDIAEGYSVSREKKESFPLTVTSAQKNPTAFYLCASSWGLAGVGELFFGEGSRLTVL.